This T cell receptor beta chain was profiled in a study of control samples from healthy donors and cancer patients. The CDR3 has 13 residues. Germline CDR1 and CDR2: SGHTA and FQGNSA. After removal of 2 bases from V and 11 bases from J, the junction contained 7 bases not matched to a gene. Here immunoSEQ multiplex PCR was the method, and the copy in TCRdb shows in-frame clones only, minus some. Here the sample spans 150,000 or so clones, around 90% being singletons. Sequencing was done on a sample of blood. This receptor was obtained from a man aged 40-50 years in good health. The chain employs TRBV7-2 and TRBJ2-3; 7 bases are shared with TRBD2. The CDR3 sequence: CASSLRNERGQYF. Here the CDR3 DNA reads TGTGCCAGCAGCTTAAGGAACGAGCGGGGGCAGTATTTT.